This T cell receptor beta chain was sequenced for a study of T-cell reconstitution after alpha-beta-depleted transplantation in children. There are a few counts of this clonotype. Its specificity is not known. Study findings and constraints: Two months or so post-transplant, alpha-beta T cells reportedly derived from several hundred expanded graft clones.

The authors prepared the TCRbeta library with unique molecular identifiers. TCRdb independently ran MiXCR on the PCR reads; one entry per CDR3 protein. Among about 90,000 distinct CDR3 sequences, around 15% were seen once, and the ten largest hold around a fifth. V was clipped by 5 bases and J by 4 bases; unmatched bases: 4. CDR1 is SGHRS, CDR2 YFSETQ, per germline. CDR3 length: 15 residues. The chain has TRBV5-1 and TRBJ2-5; 14 nucleotides align to TRBD2. Sequencing used PBMCs, mostly from graft donor cells, obtained 180 days after TCRalphabeta/CD19-depleted stem cell transplant. This TCR was recovered from a male patient aged 2 to 9 who had a stem cell transplant for acute lymphoblastic leukemia, so the T cells may come from the graft donor. The CDR3: CASRIGTSGGETQYF. CDR3 DNA: TGCGCCAGCAGAATCGGGACTAGCGGGGGAGAGACCCAGTACTTC.